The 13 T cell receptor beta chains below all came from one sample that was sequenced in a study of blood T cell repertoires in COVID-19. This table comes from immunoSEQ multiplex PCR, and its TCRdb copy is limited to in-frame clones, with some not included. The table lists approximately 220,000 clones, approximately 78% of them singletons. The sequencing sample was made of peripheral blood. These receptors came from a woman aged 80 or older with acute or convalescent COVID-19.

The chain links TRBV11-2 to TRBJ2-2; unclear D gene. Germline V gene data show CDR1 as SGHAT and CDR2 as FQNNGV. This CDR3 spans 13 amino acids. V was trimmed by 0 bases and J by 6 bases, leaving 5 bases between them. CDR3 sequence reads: CASSLDRAGELFF. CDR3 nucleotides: TGTGCCAGCAGCTTAGATCGAGCCGGGGAGCTGTTTTTT.

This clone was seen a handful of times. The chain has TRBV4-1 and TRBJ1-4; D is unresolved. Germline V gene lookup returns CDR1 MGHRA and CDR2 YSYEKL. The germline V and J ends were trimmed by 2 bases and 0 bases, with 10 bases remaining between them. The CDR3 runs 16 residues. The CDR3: CASSQTYGATNEKLFF. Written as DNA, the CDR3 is TGCGCCAGCAGCCAAACCTACGGTGCAACTAATGAAAAACTGTTTTTT.

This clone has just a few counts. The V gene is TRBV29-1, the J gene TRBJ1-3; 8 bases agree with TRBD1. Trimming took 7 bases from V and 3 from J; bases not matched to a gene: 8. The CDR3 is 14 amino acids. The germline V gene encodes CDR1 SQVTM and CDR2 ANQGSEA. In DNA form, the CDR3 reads TGCAGCGCCCGGACAGGGACTCATGGAAACACCATATATTTT. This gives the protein CSARTGTHGNTIYF.

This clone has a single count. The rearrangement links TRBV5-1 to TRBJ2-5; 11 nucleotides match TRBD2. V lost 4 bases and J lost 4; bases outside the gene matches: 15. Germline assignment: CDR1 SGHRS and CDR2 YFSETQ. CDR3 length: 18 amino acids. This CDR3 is CASSAYPMTSGVGETQYF. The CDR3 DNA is TGCGCCAGCAGCGCCTACCCTATGACTAGCGGGGTGGGAGAGACCCAGTACTTC.

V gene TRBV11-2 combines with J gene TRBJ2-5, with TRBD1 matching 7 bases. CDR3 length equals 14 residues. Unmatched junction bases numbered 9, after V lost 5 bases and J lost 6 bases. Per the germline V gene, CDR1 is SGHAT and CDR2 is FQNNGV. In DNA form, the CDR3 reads TGTGCCAGCAGCCCGTCGACAGGGCTGCAGACCCAGTACTTC. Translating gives CASSPSTGLQTQYF.

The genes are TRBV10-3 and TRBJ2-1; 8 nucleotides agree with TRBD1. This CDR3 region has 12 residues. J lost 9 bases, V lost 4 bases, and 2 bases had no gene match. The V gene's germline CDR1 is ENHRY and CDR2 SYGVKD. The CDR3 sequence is CAISGTGFEQFF. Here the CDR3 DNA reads TGTGCCATCAGTGGGACAGGGTTTGAGCAGTTCTTC.

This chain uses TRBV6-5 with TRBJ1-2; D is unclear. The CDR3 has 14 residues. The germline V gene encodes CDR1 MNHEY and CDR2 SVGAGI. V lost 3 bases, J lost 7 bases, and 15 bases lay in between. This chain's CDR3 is CASSYHRSVGGYTF. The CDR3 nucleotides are TGTGCCAGCAGTTATCACAGATCCGTCGGTGGCTACACCTTC.

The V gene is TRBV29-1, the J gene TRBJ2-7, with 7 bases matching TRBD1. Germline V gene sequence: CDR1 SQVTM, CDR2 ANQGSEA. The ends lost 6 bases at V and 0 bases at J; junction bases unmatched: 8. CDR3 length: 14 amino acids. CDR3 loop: CSVTGTENSYEQYF. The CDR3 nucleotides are TGCAGCGTCACCGGGACAGAAAACTCCTACGAGCAGTACTTC.

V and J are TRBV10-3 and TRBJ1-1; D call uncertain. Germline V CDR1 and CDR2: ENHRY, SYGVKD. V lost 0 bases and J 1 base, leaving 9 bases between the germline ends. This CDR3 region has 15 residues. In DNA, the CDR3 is TGTGCCATCAGTGAGTCGTCAGGTGGGAACACTGAAGCTTTCTTT. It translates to CAISESSGGNTEAFF.

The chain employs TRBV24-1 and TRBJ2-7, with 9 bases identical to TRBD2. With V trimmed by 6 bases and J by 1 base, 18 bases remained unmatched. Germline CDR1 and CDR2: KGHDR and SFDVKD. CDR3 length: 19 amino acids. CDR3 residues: CATSIPGKSWAGGSYEQYF. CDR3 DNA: TGTGCCACCAGTATCCCCGGGAAGAGTTGGGCGGGAGGGTCCTACGAGCAGTACTTC.

The CDR3 nucleotides are TGCAGCGTTGGAGCAGGGGGCAACGCGAACACCGGGGAGCTGTTTTTT. Amino acids: CSVGAGGNANTGELFF. The chain is built from TRBV29-1 and TRBJ2-2, with 8 bases that match TRBD1. The germline CDR1 and CDR2 sequences are SQVTM and ANQGSEA. The CDR3 totals 16 residues. V trimming: 4 bases; J trimming: 0 bases; junction bases outside the gene matches: 7.

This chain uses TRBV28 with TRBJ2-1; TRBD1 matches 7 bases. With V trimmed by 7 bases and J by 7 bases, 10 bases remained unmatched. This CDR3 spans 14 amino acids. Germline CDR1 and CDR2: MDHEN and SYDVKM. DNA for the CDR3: TGTGCCAGCAACCTACAGGGGCAAAGAAATGAGCAGTTCTTC. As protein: CASNLQGQRNEQFF. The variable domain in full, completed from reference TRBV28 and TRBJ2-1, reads DVKVTQSSRYLVKRTGEKVFLECVQDMDHENMFWYRQDPGLGLRLIYFSYDVKMKEKGDIPEGYSVSREKKERFSLILESASTNQTSMYLCASNLQGQRNEQFFGPGTRLTVL.

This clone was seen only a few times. The CDR3 loop is CASSVAGTGQAFF. CDR3 nucleotides: TGTGCCAGCAGCGTAGCTGGGACAGGACAAGCTTTCTTT. The J gene is TRBJ1-1, the V gene TRBV9, with 8 bases lining up with TRBD1. Unmatched junction bases numbered 4, after V lost 0 bases and J lost 9 bases. The CDR3 is 13 residues long. Per the germline V gene, CDR1 is SGDLS and CDR2 is YYNGEE. Based on the CDR3 plus reference TRBV9 and TRBJ1-1, the full variable domain is DSGVTQTPKHLITATGQRVTLRCSPRSGDLSVYWYQQSLDQGLQFLIQYYNGEERAKGNILERFSAQQFPDLHSELNLSSLELGDSALYFCASSVAGTGQAFFGQGTRLTVV.